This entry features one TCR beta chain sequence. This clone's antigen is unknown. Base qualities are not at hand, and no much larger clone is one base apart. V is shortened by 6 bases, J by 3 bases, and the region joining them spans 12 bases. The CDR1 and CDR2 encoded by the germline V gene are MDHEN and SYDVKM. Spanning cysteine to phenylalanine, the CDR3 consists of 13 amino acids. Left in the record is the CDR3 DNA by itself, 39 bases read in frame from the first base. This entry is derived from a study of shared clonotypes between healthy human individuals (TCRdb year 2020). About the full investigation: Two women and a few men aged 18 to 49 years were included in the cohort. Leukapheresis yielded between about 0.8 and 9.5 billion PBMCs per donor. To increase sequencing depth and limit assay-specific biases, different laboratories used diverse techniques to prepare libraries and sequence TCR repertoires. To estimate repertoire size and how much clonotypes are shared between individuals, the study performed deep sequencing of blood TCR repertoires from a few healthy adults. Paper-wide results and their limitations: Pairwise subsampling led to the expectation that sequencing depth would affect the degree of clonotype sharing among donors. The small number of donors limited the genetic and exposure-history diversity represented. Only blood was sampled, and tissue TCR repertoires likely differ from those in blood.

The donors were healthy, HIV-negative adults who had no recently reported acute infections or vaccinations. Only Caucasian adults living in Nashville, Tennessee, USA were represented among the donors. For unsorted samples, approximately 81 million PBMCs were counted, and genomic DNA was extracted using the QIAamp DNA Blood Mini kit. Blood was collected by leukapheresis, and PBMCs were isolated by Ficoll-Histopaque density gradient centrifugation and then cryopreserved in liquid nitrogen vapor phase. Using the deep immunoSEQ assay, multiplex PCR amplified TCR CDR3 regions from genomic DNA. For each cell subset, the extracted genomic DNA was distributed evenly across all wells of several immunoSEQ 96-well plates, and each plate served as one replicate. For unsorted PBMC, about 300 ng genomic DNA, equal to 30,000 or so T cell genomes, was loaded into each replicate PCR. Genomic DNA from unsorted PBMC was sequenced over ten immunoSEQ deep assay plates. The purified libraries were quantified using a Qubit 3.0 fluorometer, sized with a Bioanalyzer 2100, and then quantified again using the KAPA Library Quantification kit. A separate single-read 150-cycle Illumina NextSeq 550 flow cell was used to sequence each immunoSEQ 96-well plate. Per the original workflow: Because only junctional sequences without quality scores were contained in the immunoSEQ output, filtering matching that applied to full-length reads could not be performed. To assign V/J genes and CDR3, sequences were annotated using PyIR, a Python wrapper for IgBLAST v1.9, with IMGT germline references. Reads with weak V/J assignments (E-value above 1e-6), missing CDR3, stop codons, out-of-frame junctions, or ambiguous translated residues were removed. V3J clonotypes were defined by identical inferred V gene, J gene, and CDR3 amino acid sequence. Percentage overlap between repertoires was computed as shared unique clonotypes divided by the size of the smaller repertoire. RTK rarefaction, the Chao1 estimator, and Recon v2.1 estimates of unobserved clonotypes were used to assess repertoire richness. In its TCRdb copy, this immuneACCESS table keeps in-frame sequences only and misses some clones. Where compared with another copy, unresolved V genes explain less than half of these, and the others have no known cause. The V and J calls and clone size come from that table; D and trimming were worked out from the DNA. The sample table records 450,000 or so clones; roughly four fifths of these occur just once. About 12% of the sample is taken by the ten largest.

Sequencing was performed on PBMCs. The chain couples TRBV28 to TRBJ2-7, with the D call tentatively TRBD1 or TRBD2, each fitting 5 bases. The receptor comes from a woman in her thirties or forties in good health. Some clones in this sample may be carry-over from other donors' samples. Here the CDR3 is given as CASSRGLYYEQYF. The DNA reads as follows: TGTGCCAGCAGCCGGGGCCTATACTACGAGCAGTACTTC.